This T cell receptor beta chain was obtained from a study of breast tumors, draining lymph nodes, adjacent tissues. TCRdb re-called the multiplex PCR reads with MiXCR, one entry per CDR3 protein. The data contain 50,000 to 55,000 distinct CDR3 sequences, about 40% of them singletons. In its sample, this clonotype was seen many times. The sample consisted of breast tumor tissue. This receptor was obtained from a female donor with breast cancer. Some clones in this sample may be carry-over from other donors' samples.

CDR3 in amino acids: CSVGTEQETQYF. The CDR3, as DNA: TGCAGCGTTGGAACGGAGCAAGAGACCCAGTACTTC. The rearrangement uses TRBV29-1 and TRBJ2-5; D unclear. Germline CDR1 and CDR2: SQVTM and ANQGSEA. The CDR3 length is 12 residues. The V and J ends lost 4 bases and 2 bases respectively, with 8 bases between them.